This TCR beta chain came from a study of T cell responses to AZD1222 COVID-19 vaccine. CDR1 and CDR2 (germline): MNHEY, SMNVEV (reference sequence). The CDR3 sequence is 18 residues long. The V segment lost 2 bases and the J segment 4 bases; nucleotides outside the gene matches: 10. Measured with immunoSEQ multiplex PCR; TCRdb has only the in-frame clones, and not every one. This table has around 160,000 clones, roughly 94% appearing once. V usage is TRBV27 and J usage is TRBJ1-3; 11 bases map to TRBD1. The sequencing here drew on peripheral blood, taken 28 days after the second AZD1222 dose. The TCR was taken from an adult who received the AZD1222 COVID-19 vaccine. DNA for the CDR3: TGTGCCAGCAGTTTACCAGGACAGGGGGCGCTCAGAGGAAACACCATATATTTT. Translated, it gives CASSLPGQGALRGNTIYF.